This T cell receptor (beta chain) was captured in a study of T-cell reconstitution after alpha-beta-depleted transplantation in children. As it was prepared, the TCRbeta library received unique molecular identifiers. TCRdb processed the PCR reads anew with MiXCR; each CDR3 protein has one entry. The sample yields nearly 550,000 distinct CDR3 sequences, about 16% seen once. Germline loops: CDR1 SGDLS, CDR2 YYNGEE. The CDR3 sequence is 16 residues long. Trimming removed 0 bases from V and 4 bases from J; junction bases left unmatched: 7. This clonotype was sampled from a human donor who donated a stem cell graft to a child with acute lymphoblastic leukemia. The rearrangement uses TRBV9 and TRBJ2-3; TRBD2 agrees at 8 bases. The sample was PBMCs from the stem cell graft donor, taken from the stem cell graft. The CDR3 DNA is TGTGCCAGCAGCGTAGCCCACGGGAGGGCCTCAGATACGCAGTATTTT. Amino acids: CASSVAHGRASDTQYF.